Reported below is one T cell receptor beta chain. This sample was included in a study of OX40 agonist ivuxolimab in advanced cancers. With 0 bases removed from V and 4 bases from J, the gap between germline ends came to 12 bases. Germline CDR1 and CDR2: LGHNA and YNFKEQ. This CDR3 has 15 residues. Produced via immunoSEQ multiplex PCR; TCRdb's table is partial and in-frame only. The profile shows approximately 99,000 clones, approximately 95% of them singletons. The source was CD4+ or CD8+ T cells sorted from blood, collected in a trial of the OX40 agonist ivuxolimab. The sequence came from an adult with an advanced solid tumor such as melanoma, head and neck, liver or kidney cancer. The V and J genes are TRBV4-2 and TRBJ1-2; no firm D call. The DNA for the CDR3 is TGTGCCAGCAGCCAAGATGATAGGGCTACCTATGGCTACACCTTC. Residues: CASSQDDRATYGYTF.